This TCR beta chain originates from a study of blood T cell repertoires in COVID-19. Study at large: Specimens from acute and convalescent COVID-19 originated in the United States, Italy and Spain.

The CDR3 extends over 15 amino acids. Germline V CDR1 and CDR2: SGHNT, YYREEE (reference sequence). V dropped 4 bases and J dropped 4 bases, with 14 bases sitting between them. In the study's own analysis: Quantification of nucleated cells was approximated via reference gene primer amplification. Profiled with immunoSEQ multiplex PCR; TCRdb holds only in-frame clones, not every one. V and J calls and clone size come straight from that table; D and trimming were deduced from the DNA. The data show under 200,000 clones, with about 89% seen just once and roughly 3.5% held by the top ten. This clone was seen a few times.

This chain links TRBV5-4 with TRBJ2-2; tentative D call: TRBD1 (6 bases). Material: peripheral blood. The sequence came from a man between 65 and 79 years old with acute or convalescent COVID-19. The CDR3 sequence: CASSQGTEGTGELFF. The CDR3 nucleotides are TGTGCCAGCAGCCAGGGGACGGAAGGCACCGGGGAGCTGTTTTTT.